The T cell receptor beta chain described here comes from a study of blood T cells in healthy people across ages. Healthy Caucasian individuals from Russia aged about 6 to 95 served as donors. Drawn from each donor were around 9.1 milliliters of peripheral blood. Total RNA, at least 6 micrograms per sample, was extracted from PBMCs. Germline CDR1 SGHTA, CDR2 FQGNSA. V lost 0 bases to trimming and J lost 6 bases, with 12 bases between them. CDR3 size: 15 residues. A J-beta primer mix and a sample-barcoded 5' primer were used in a second PCR of roughly 6 to 11 cycles. Per-sample output comprised a minimum of 2.5 million paired-end reads containing CDR3. TCRdb passed the 5' RACE reads through MiXCR, listing each CDR3 protein once. The data contain 1.5 million to 2 million distinct CDR3 sequences, approximately 30% of them singletons. Turning to this clonotype: A much more abundant neighbour one base away suggests this may be a read error.

The receptor's source is a woman aged 25 to 39 in good health. The V gene is TRBV7-2, the J gene TRBJ2-1; the D gene is possibly TRBD1 (6 bases). The sequenced material came from blood. The CDR3 loop is CASSLALVGANEQFF. The CDR3 nucleotides read TGTGCCAGCAGCTTAGCGCTGGTGGGGGCCAATGAGCAGTTCTTC.